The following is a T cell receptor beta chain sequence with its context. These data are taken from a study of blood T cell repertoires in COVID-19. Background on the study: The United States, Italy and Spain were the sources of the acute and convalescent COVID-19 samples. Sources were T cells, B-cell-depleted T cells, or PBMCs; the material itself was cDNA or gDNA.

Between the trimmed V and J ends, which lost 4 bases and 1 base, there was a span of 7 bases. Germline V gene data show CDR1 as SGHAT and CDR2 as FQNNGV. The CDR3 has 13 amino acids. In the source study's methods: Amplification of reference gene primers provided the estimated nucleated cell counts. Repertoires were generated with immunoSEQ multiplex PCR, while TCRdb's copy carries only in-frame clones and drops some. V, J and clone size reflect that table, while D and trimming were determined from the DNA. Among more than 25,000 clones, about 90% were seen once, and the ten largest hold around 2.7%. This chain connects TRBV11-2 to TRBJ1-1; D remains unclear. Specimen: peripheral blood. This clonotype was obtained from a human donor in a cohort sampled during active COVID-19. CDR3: CASSSYENTEAFF. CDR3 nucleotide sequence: TGTGCCAGCAGCTCCTATGAGAACACTGAAGCTTTCTTT.